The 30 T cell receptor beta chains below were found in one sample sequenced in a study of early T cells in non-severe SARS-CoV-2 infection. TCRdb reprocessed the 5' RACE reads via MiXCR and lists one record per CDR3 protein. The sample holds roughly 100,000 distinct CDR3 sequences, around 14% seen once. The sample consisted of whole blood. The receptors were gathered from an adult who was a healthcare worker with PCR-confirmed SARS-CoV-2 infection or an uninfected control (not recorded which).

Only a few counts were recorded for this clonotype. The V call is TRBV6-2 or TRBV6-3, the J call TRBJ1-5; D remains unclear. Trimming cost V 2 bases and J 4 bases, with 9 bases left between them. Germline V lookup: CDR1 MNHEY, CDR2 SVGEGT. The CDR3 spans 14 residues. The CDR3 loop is CASSYLTGNQPQHF. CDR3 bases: TGTGCCAGCAGTTACCTAACCGGGAATCAGCCCCAGCATTTT.

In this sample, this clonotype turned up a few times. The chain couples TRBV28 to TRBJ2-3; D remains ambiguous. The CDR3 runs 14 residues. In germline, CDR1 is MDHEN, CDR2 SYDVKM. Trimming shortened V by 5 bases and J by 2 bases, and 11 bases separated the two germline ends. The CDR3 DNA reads TGTGCCAGCAGTCTTACCCGACACACAGATACGCAGTATTTT. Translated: CASSLTRHTDTQYF.

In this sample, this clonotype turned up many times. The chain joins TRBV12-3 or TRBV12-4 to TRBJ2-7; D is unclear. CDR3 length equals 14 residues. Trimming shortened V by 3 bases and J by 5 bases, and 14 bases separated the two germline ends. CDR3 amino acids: CASSFYGALNEQYF. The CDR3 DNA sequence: TGTGCCAGCAGTTTTTACGGTGCTTTGAACGAGCAGTACTTC.

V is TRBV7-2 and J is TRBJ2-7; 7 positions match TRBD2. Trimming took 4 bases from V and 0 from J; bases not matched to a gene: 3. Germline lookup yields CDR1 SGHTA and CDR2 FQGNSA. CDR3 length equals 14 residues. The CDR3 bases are TGTGCCAGCAGCTATTCGGGGGGCTCCTACGAGCAGTACTTC. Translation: CASSYSGGSYEQYF. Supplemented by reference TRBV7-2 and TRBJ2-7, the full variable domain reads GAGVSQSPSNKVTEKGKDVELRCDPISGHTALYWYRQSLGQGLEFLIYFQGNSAPDKSGLPSDRFSAERTGGSVSTLTIQRTQQEDSAVYLCASSYSGGSYEQYFGPGTRLTVT.

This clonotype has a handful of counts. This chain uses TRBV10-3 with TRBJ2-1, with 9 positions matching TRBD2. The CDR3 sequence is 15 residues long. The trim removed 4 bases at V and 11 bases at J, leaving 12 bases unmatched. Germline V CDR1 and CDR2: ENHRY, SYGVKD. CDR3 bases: TGTGCCATCAGTGCGGGCGGGAGGGTTAGTAGTCAGCAGTTCTTC. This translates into CAISAGGRVSSQQFF.

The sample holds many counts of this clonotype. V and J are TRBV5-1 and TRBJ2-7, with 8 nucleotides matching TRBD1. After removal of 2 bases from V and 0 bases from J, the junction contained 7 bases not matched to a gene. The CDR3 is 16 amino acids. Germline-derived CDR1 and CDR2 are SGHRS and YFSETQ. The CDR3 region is CASSLGQGLYSYEQYF. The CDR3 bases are TGCGCCAGCAGCTTAGGACAGGGCCTGTACTCCTACGAGCAGTACTTC.

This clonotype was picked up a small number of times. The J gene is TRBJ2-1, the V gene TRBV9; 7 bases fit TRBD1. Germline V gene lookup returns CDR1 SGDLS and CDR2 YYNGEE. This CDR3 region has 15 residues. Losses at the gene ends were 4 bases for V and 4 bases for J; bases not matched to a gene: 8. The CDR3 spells CASSPPGTVYNEQFF. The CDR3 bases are TGTGCCAGCAGCCCCCCCGGGACAGTGTACAATGAGCAGTTCTTC.

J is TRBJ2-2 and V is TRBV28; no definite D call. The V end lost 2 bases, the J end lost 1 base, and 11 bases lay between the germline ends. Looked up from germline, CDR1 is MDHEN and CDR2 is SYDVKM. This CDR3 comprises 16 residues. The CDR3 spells CASSLLRPMNTGELFF. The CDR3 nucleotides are TGTGCCAGCAGTTTACTCCGTCCAATGAACACCGGGGAGCTGTTTTTT.

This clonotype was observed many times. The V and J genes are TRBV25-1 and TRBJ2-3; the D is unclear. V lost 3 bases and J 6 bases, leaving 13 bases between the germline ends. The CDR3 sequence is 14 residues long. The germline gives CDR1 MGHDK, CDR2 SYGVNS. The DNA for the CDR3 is TGTGCCAGCAGTGATTACTCCCTCTTTGATACGCAGTATTTT. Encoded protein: CASSDYSLFDTQYF.

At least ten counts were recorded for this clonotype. The CDR3 loop reads CASSQSAYKETQYF. As DNA, the CDR3 is TGTGCCAGCAGCCAATCGGCCTATAAAGAGACCCAGTACTTC. The V and J genes are TRBV4-2 and TRBJ2-5, with no clear D. Germline assignment: CDR1 LGHNA and CDR2 YNFKEQ. This CDR3 has 14 residues. V was pared by 2 bases and J by 3 bases, with 10 bases between.

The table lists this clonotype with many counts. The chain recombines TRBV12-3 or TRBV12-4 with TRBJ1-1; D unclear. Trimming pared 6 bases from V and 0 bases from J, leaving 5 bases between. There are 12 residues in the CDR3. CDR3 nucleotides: TGTGCCAGCAGACTTATGAACACTGAAGCTTTCTTT. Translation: CASRLMNTEAFF.

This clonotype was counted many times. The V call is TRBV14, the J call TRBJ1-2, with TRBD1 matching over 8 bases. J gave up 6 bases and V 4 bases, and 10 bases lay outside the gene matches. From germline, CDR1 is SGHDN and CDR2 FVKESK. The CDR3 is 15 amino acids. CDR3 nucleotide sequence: TGTGCCAGCAGCCCTTCTTGGACAGGGACAGATGGCTACACCTTC. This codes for CASSPSWTGTDGYTF.

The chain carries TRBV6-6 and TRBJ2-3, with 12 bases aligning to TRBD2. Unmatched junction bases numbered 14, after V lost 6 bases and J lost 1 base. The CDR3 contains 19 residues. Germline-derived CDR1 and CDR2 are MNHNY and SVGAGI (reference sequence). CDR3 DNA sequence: TGTGCCAGCAGCCACGGACTAGCGGGAAGGGGGATCGGCACAGATACGCAGTATTTT. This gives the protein CASSHGLAGRGIGTDTQYF.

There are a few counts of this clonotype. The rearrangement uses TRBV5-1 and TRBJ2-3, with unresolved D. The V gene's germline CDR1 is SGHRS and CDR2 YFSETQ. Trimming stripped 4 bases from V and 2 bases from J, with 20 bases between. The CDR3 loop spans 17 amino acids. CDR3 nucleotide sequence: TGCGCCAGCAGCCCTATTACCCGCACCCGCACCACAGATACGCAGTATTTT. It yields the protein CASSPITRTRTTDTQYF.

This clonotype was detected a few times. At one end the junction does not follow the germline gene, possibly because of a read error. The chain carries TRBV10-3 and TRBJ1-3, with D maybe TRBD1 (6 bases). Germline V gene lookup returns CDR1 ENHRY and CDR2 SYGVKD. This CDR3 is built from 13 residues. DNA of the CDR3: TGTGCCATCAGTGAACGGCAGGGGCCCCCCGGGGATTTT. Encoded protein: CAISERQGPPGDF.

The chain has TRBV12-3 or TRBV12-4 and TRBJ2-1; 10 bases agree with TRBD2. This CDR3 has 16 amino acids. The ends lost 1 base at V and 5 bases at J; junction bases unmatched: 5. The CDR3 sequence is CASSLGLAGANNEQFF. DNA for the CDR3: TGTGCCAGCAGTTTAGGGCTAGCGGGAGCCAACAATGAGCAGTTCTTC.

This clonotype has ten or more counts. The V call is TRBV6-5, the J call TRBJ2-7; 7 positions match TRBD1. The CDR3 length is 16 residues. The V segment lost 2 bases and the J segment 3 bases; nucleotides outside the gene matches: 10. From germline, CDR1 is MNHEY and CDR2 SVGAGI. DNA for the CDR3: TGTGCCAGCAGTTACCGGTCCCGGGACAGCGACTACGAGCAGTACTTC. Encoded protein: CASSYRSRDSDYEQYF.

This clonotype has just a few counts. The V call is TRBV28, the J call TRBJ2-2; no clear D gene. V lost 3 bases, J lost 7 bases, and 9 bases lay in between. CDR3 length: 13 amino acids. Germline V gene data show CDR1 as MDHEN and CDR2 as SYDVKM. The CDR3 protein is CASSFHRGGELFF. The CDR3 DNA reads TGTGCCAGCAGTTTTCATCGTGGCGGGGAGCTGTTTTTT.

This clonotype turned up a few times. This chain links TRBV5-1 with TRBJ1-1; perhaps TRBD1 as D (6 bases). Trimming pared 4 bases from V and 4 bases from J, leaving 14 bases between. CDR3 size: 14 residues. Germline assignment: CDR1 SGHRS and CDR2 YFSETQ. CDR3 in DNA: TGCGCCAGCAGCCTCCTGGACAGTGCCACTGAAGCTTTCTTT. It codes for CASSLLDSATEAFF.

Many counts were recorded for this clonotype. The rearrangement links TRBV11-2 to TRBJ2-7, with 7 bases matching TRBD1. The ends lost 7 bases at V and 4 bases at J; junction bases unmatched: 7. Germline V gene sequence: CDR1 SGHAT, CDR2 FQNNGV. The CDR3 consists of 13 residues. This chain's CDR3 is CASTPQGWYEQYF. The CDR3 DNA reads TGTGCCAGCACTCCACAGGGGTGGTACGAGCAGTACTTC.

The CDR3 is CASSHSVYNSPLHF. DNA for the CDR3: TGTGCCAGCAGCCACAGTGTCTATAATTCACCCCTCCACTTT. The V and J genes are TRBV11-2 and TRBJ1-6; D is unclear. The CDR3 is made up of 14 amino acids. Trimming shortened V by 5 bases and J by 3 bases, and 8 bases separated the two germline ends. Germline CDR1 and CDR2: SGHAT and FQNNGV. The full variable domain, completed using reference TRBV11-2 and TRBJ1-6, is EAGVAQSPRYKIIEKRQSVAFWCNPISGHATLYWYQQILGQGPKLLIQFQNNGVVDDSQLPKDRFSAERLKGVDSTLKIQPAKLEDSAVYLCASSHSVYNSPLHFGNGTRLTVT.

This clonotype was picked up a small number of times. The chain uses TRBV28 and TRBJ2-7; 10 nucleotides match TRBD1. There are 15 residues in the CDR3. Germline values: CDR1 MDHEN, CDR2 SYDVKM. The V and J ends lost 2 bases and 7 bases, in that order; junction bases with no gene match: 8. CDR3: CASSLPGTGEGEQYF. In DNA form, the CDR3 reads TGTGCCAGCAGTTTACCCGGGACAGGGGAGGGGGAGCAGTACTTC.

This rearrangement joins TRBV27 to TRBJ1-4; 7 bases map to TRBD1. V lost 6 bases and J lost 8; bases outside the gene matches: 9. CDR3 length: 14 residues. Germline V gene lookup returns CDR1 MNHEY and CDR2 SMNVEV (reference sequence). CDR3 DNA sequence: TGTGCCAGCAGACAGCAGGGGGTAGGAGAAAAACTGTTTTTT. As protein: CASRQQGVGEKLFF. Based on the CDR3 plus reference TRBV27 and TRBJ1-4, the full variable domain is EAQVTQNPRYLITVTGKKLTVTCSQNMNHEYMSWYRQDPGLGLRQIYYSMNVEVTDKGDVPEGYKVSRKEKRNFPLILESPSPNQTSLYFCASRQQGVGEKLFFGSGTQLSVL.

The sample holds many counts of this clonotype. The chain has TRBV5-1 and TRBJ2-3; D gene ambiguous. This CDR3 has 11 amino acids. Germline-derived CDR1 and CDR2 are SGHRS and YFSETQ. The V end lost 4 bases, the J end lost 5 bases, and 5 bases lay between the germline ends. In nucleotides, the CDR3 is TGCGCCAGCAGCAACAGAGATACGCAGTATTTT. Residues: CASSNRDTQYF.

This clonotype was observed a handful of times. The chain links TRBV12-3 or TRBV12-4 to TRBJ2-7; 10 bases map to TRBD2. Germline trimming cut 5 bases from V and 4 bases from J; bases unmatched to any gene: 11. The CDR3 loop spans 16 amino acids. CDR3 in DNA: TGTGCCAGCAGTCCCAGAGGGCTAGCGGGGGATTACGAGCAGTACTTC. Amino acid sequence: CASSPRGLAGDYEQYF.

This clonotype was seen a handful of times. The CDR3 DNA follows: TGTGCCAGCTCACCATCTAGGACTCTCTACAATGAGCAGTTCTTC. This codes for CASSPSRTLYNEQFF. V usage is TRBV18 and J usage is TRBJ2-1; a weak D match, TRBD2 (5 bases). Trimming took off 2 bases at V and 3 bases at J, with 11 bases between the two ends. CDR3 length equals 15 residues. Germline loops: CDR1 KGHSH, CDR2 LQKENI. Supplemented by reference TRBV18 and TRBJ2-1, the full variable domain reads NAGVMQNPRHLVRRRGQEARLRCSPMKGHSHVYWYRQLPEEGLKFMVYLQKENIIDESGMPKERFSAEFPKEGPSILRIQQVVRGDSAAYFCASSPSRTLYNEQFFGPGTRLTVL.

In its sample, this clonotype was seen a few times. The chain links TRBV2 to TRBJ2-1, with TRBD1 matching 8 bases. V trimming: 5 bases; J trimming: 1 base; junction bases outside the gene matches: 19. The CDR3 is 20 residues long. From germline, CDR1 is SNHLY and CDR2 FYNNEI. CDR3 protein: CASSPEKAMTGVYSYNEQFF. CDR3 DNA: TGTGCCAGCAGTCCCGAAAAGGCTATGACAGGGGTTTATTCCTACAATGAGCAGTTCTTC. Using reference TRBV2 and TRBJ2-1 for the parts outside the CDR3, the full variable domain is EPEVTQTPSHQVTQMGQEVILRCVPISNHLYFYWYRQILGQKVEFLVSFYNNEISEKSEIFDDQFSVERPDGSNFTLKIRSTKLEDSAMYFCASSPEKAMTGVYSYNEQFFGPGTRLTVL.

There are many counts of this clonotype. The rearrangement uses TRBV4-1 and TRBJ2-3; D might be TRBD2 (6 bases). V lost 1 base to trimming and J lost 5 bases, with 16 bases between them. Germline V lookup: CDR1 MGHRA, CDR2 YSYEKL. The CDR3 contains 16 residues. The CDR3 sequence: CASSQGLNRRVDTQYF. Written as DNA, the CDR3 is TGCGCCAGCAGCCAAGGTCTGAACAGGAGGGTAGATACGCAGTATTTT.

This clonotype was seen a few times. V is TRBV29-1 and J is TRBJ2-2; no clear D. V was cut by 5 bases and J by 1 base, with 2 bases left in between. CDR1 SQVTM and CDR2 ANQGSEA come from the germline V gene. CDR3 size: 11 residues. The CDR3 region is CSVLNTGELFF. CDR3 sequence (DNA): TGCAGCGTTCTGAACACCGGGGAGCTGTTTTTT.

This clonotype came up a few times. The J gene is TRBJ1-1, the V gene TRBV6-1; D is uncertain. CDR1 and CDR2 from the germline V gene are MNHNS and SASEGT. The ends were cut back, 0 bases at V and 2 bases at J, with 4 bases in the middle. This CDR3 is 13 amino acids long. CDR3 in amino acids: CASSEASNTEAFF. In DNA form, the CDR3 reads TGTGCCAGCAGTGAAGCTAGTAACACTGAAGCTTTCTTT.